The 30 T cell receptor beta chains below come from one sample, sequenced in a study of monozygotic twins with inflammatory bowel disease. TCRdb re-called the 5' RACE reads; one entry per CDR3 protein, DNA not given. This table holds some 450,000 distinct CDR3 sequences. The sequenced sample was blood. These receptors were collected from a human donor with ulcerative colitis or Crohn's disease, or a healthy co-twin of an affected twin (not recorded which).

The V gene is TRBV27, the J gene TRBJ2-7; lacking DNA, the TRBD1 call made by TCRdb goes unchecked. The CDR3 is 14 residues long. Looked up from germline, CDR1 is MNHEY and CDR2 is SMNVEV (reference sequence). The CDR3 here is CASSLKGTGHEQYF.

The chain has TRBV20-1 and TRBJ2-7; checking the TCRdb D call of TRBD2 is not possible without DNA. CDR3 length: 14 amino acids. The V gene's germline CDR1 is DFQATT and CDR2 SNEGSKA (reference sequence). CDR3 sequence reads: CSAGTSGVAYEQYF.

The chain uses TRBV30 and TRBJ2-2; TCRdb lists TRBD2, though no DNA is available to test this call. The germline CDR1 and CDR2 sequences are GTSNPN and SVGIG (reference sequence). This CDR3 comprises 17 residues. The CDR3 is CAWSTTEGLADLGELFF.

The rearrangement uses TRBV7-6 and TRBJ2-1; TCRdb returns TRBD2, unconfirmable since there is no DNA. The CDR3 totals 17 residues. The germline V gene has CDR1 SGHVS and CDR2 FNYEAQ. This CDR3 reads CASSWGPQAGGRNEQFF.

The chain has TRBV4-2 and TRBJ2-5. This CDR3 comprises 12 residues. Germline CDR1 and CDR2: LGHNA and YNFKEQ. The CDR3 protein is CASSQEQETQYF.

The rearrangement links TRBV28 to TRBJ1-5; TCRdb's D call, TRBD1, is unchecked because there is no DNA. The CDR3 has 16 amino acids. Germline-derived CDR1 and CDR2 are MDHEN and SYDVKM. CDR3 residues: CASSVGAPYRNQPQHF.

The genes are TRBV14 and TRBJ1-2. Germline loops: CDR1 SGHDN, CDR2 FVKESK. This CDR3 has 12 residues. The chain's CDR3 is CASSHSLYGYTF.

The chain combines TRBV4-2 with TRBJ2-1; TCRdb lists TRBD1, though no DNA is available to test this call. Germline-derived CDR1 and CDR2 are LGHNA and YNFKEQ. This CDR3 has 17 amino acids. This chain's CDR3 is CASSQGYRDHSYNEQFF.

This chain joins TRBV20-1 and TRBJ2-3; checking the TCRdb D call of TRBD2 is not possible without DNA. This CDR3 is 14 amino acids long. Per germline, CDR1 DFQATT and CDR2 SNEGSKA (reference sequence). This chain's CDR3 is CSARGAGGGDTQYF.

The rearrangement joins TRBV29-1 to TRBJ2-7; with no DNA, the TCRdb D assignment of TRBD1 cannot be verified. This CDR3 is built from 13 residues. The V gene's germline CDR1 is SQVTM and CDR2 ANQGSEA. The chain's CDR3 is CSVEVTGGYEQYF.

This rearrangement joins TRBV3-1 to TRBJ2-7; TCRdb proposes TRBD1, but this gene call is untestable without DNA. Germline loops: CDR1 LGHDT, CDR2 YNNKEL (reference sequence). The CDR3 is made up of 17 amino acids. The CDR3 reads CASSQATEKGGTYEQYF.

The gene calls are TRBV27 and TRBJ2-1; TCRdb gives TRBD2 as the D gene, but with no DNA this cannot be confirmed. The CDR3 runs 18 residues. CDR1 is MNHEY, CDR2 SMNVEV, per germline (reference sequence). CDR3 sequence reads: CASSLVLAGGTEYNEQFF.

The chain carries TRBV19 and TRBJ2-3; TCRdb calls TRBD1, which cannot be checked without DNA. The CDR3 has 16 amino acids. Germline values: CDR1 LNHDA, CDR2 SQIVND (reference sequence). The CDR3 loop reads CASNRERTSPPDTQYF.

This sequence joins TRBV28 and TRBJ1-2. The germline V gene has CDR1 MDHEN and CDR2 SYDVKM. The CDR3 extends over 13 amino acids. The CDR3 sequence: CASSFEEIYGYTF.

CDR3 sequence reads: CAISESLAKETQYF. This rearrangement joins TRBV10-3 to TRBJ2-5. Per germline, CDR1 ENHRY and CDR2 SYGVKD. This CDR3 is built from 14 residues.

The chain joins TRBV5-1 to TRBJ1-5; as DNA is missing, the TRBD1 call by TCRdb cannot be tested. The CDR3 spans 14 residues. The V gene's germline CDR1 is SGHRS and CDR2 YFSETQ. The CDR3 loop reads CASSLWGEGQPQHF.

V gene TRBV3-1 combines with J gene TRBJ1-2. This CDR3 comprises 14 residues. Germline CDR1 LGHDT, CDR2 YNNKEL (reference sequence). CDR3 amino acids: CASSQKTRHYGYTF.

The chain links TRBV7-9 to TRBJ2-7. CDR1 SEHNR and CDR2 FQNEAQ come from the germline V gene (reference sequence). The CDR3 runs to 15 residues. The CDR3 is CASSQYGGSSYEQYF.

This chain joins TRBV20-1 and TRBJ2-5; TCRdb's D gene call, TRBD1, goes unchecked for lack of DNA. This CDR3 contains 13 residues. Looked up from germline, CDR1 is DFQATT and CDR2 is SNEGSKA (reference sequence). The chain's CDR3 is CSAFRDRGKTQYF.

The CDR3 sequence is CASSSGHQGAEAFF. The chain carries TRBV7-9 and TRBJ1-1; TCRdb calls TRBD1, which cannot be checked without DNA. The CDR3 sequence is 14 residues long. Germline-derived CDR1 and CDR2 are SEHNR and FQNEAQ (reference sequence).

This chain links TRBV28 with TRBJ2-3. CDR1 and CDR2 from the germline V gene are MDHEN and SYDVKM. CDR3 length: 13 amino acids. The CDR3 sequence is CASSTNSPDTQYF. The full variable domain, completed using reference TRBV28 and TRBJ2-3, is DVKVTQSSRYLVKRTGEKVFLECVQDMDHENMFWYRQDPGLGLRLIYFSYDVKMKEKGDIPEGYSVSREKKERFSLILESASTNQTSMYLCASSTNSPDTQYFGPGTRLTVL.

The chain uses TRBV18 and TRBJ1-5; TCRdb's D gene call, TRBD1, goes unchecked for lack of DNA. The CDR3 is 15 amino acids. Germline lookup yields CDR1 KGHSH and CDR2 LQKENI. The CDR3 spells CASSPNRVGDQPQHF.

The rearrangement uses TRBV7-9 and TRBJ2-1. The CDR3 has 15 residues. Germline V lookup: CDR1 SEHNR, CDR2 FQNEAQ (reference sequence). The CDR3 sequence: CASERDPAPYNEQFF.

The V and J genes are TRBV7-9 and TRBJ2-1; checking the TCRdb D call of TRBD2 is not possible without DNA. This CDR3 has 14 residues. Germline V gene sequence: CDR1 SEHNR, CDR2 FQNEAQ (reference sequence). CDR3 protein: CASSRAGALGEQFF.

This chain uses TRBV20-1 with TRBJ1-2; TCRdb lists TRBD1, though no DNA is available to test this call. Germline V gene lookup returns CDR1 DFQATT and CDR2 SNEGSKA (reference sequence). The CDR3 covers 16 residues. The CDR3 spells CSAPPRGDRGSRGYTF.

V and J are TRBV19 and TRBJ1-6. The CDR3 length is 12 residues. Germline V gives CDR1 LNHDA, CDR2 SQIVND (reference sequence). The CDR3 here is CASSIEGSPLHF.

The chain links TRBV5-6 to TRBJ1-1. The CDR3 spans 14 residues. CDR1 is SGHDT, CDR2 YYEEEE, per germline. This CDR3 reads CASSPRSGNTEAFF.

The CDR3 loop is CASSSTSGGSDNEQFF. This chain joins TRBV7-9 and TRBJ2-1; TCRdb gives TRBD2 as the D gene, but with no DNA this cannot be confirmed. The CDR3 length is 16 residues. Germline CDR1 and CDR2: SEHNR and FQNEAQ (reference sequence).

This chain joins TRBV4-1 and TRBJ2-5; lacking DNA, the TRBD2 call made by TCRdb goes unchecked. CDR1 MGHRA and CDR2 YSYEKL come from the germline V gene. The length of the CDR3 is 16 residues. The chain's CDR3 is CASSQEGRDQGETQYF.

This chain joins TRBV6-1 and TRBJ2-1; TCRdb returns TRBD2, unconfirmable since there is no DNA. This CDR3 contains 16 residues. Germline CDR1 MNHNS, CDR2 SASEGT. The CDR3 loop is CATTRSGTSGYNEQFF.